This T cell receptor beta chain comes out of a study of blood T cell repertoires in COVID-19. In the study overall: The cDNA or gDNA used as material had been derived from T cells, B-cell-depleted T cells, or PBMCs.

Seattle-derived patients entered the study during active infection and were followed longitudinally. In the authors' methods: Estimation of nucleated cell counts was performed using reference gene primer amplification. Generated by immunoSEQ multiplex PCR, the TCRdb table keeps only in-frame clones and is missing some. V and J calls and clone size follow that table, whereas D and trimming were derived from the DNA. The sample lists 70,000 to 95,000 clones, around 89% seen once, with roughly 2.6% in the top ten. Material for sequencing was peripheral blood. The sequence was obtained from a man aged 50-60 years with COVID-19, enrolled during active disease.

The CDR3 spells CASSPNSGHQETQYF. The DNA of the CDR3 is TGTGCCAGCTCACCGAATAGCGGCCACCAAGAGACCCAGTACTTC. The rearrangement joins TRBV18 to TRBJ2-5; perhaps TRBD2 as D (6 bases). Germline V gives CDR1 KGHSH, CDR2 LQKENI. There are 15 residues in the CDR3. Trimming left V 3 bases short and J 0 bases short, with 11 bases between. Full variable domain (outside the CDR3, taken from reference TRBV18 and TRBJ2-5): NAGVMQNPRHLVRRRGQEARLRCSPMKGHSHVYWYRQLPEEGLKFMVYLQKENIIDESGMPKERFSAEFPKEGPSILRIQQVVRGDSAAYFCASSPNSGHQETQYFGPGTRLLVL.